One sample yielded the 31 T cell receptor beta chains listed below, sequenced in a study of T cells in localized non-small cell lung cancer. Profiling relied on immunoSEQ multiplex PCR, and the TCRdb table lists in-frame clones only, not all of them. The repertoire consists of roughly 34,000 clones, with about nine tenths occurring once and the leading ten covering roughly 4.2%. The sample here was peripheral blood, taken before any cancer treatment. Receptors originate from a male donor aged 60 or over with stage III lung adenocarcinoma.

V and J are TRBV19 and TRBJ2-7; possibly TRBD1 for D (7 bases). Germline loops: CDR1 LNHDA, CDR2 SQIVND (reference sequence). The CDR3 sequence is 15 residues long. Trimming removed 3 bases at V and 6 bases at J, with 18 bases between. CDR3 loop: CASSMSGLGGLEQYF. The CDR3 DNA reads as TGTGCCAGTAGTATGAGCGGGTTAGGGGGCCTCGAGCAGTACTTC.

The CDR3 is CASSPRALQETQYF. In nucleotides, the CDR3 is TGTGCCAGCAGTCCTAGGGCCTTACAAGAGACCCAGTACTTC. The chain has TRBV6-1 and TRBJ2-5; D remains ambiguous. The CDR3 extends over 14 amino acids. Germline lookup yields CDR1 MNHNS and CDR2 SASEGT. V was trimmed by 5 bases and J by 2 bases, leaving 12 bases between them.

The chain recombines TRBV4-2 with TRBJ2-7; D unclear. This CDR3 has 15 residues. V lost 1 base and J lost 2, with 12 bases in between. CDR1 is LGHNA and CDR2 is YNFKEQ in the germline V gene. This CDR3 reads CASSQVGGATYEQYF. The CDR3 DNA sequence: TGTGCCAGCAGCCAAGTAGGTGGAGCCACCTACGAGCAGTACTTC.

The chain's CDR3 is CASSYAGGRYNEQFF. CDR3 nucleotide sequence: TGTGCCAGCAGCTACGCCGGCGGCCGTTACAATGAGCAGTTCTTC. The chain couples TRBV5-6 to TRBJ2-1, with D unclear. The V gene's germline CDR1 is SGHDT and CDR2 YYEEEE. This CDR3 is built from 15 residues. Trimming stripped 3 bases from V and 4 bases from J, with 14 bases between.

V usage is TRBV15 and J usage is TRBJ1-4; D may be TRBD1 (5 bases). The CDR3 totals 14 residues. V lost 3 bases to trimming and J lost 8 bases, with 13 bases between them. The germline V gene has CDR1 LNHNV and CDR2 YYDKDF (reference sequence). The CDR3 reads CATSRGRRIEKLFF. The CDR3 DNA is TGTGCCACCAGCAGGGGGCGTAGGATCGAAAAACTGTTTTTT. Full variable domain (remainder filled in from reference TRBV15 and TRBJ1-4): DAMVIQNPRYQVTQFGKPVTLSCSQTLNHNVMYWYQQKSSQAPKLLFHYYDKDFNNEADTPDNFQSRRPNTSFCFLDIRSPGLGDTAMYLCATSRGRRIEKLFFGSGTQLSVL.

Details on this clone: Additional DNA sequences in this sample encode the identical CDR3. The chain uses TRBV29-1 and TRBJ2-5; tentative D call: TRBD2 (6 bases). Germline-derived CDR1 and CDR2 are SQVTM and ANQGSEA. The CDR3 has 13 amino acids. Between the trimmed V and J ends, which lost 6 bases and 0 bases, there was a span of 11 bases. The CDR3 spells CSVRRGHQETQYF. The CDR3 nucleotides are TGCAGCGTAAGGAGGGGTCACCAAGAGACCCAGTACTTC. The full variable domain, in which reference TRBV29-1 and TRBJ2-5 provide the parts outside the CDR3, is SAVISQKPSRDICQRGTSLTIQCQVDSQVTMMFWYRQQPGQSLTLIATANQGSEATYESGFVIDKFPISRPNLTFSTLTVSNMSPEDSSIYLCSVRRGHQETQYFGPGTRLLVL.

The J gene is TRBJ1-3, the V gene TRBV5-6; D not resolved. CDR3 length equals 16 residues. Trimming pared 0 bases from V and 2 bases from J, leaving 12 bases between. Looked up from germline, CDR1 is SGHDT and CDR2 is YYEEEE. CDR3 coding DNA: TGTGCCAGCAGCTTGGTATCGGTGAACGCTGGAAACACCATATATTTT. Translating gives CASSLVSVNAGNTIYF.

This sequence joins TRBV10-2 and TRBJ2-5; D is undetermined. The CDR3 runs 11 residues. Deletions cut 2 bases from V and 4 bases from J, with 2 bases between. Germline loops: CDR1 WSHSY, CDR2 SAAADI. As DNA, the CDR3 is TGCGCCAGCAGTGAGAGAGAGACCCAGTACTTC. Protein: CASSERETQYF.

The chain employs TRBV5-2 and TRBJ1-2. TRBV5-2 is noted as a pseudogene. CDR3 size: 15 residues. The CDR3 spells CASNQNGRKTYGYTF. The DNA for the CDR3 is TGTGCCAGCAATCAGAACGGACGAAAGACCTATGGCTACACCTTC.

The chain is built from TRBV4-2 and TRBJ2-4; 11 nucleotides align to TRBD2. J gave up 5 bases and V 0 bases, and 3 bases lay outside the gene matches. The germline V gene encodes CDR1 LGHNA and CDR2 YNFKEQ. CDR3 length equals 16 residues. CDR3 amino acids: CASSQEASGGQNIQYF. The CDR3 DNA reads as TGTGCCAGCAGCCAAGAGGCTAGCGGGGGGCAAAACATTCAGTACTTC.

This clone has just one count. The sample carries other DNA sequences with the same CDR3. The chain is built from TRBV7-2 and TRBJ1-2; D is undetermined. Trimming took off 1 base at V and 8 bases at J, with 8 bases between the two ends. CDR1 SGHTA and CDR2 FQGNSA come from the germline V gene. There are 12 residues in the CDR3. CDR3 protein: CASSLDSYGYTF. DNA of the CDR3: TGTGCCAGCAGCTTAGACTCTTACGGCTACACCTTC.

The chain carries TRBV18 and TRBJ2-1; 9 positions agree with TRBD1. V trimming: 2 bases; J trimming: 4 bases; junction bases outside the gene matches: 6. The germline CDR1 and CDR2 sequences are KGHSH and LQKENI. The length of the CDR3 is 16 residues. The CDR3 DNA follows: TGTGCCAGCTCACCAACGACAGGGGGTGGATACAATGAGCAGTTCTTC. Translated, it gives CASSPTTGGGYNEQFF.

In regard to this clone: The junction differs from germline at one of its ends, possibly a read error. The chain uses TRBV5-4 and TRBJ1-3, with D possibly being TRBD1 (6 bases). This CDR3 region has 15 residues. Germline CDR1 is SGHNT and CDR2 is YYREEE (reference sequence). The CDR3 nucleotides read TGTGCCAGCAGTTTGGACAGCGGCTCTGGAAACACCATATATTTT. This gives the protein CASSLDSGSGNTIYF. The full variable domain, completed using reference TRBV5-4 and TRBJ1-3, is ETGVTQSPTHLIKTRGQQVTLRCSSQSGHNTVSWYQQALGQGPQFIFQYYREEENGRGNFPPRFSGLQFPNYSSELNVNALELDDSALYLCASSLDSGSGNTIYFGEGSWLTVV.

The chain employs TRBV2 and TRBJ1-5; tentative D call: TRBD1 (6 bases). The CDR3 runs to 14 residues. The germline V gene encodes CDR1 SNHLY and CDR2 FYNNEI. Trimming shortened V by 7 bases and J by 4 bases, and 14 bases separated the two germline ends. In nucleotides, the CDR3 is TGTGCCAGCAAGCCAGGGGCACGGAATCAGCCCCAGCATTTT. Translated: CASKPGARNQPQHF.

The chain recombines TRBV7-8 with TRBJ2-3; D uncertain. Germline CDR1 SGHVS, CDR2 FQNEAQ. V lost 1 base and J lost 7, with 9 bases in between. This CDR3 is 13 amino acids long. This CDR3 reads CASSLENQNTQYF. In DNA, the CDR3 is TGTGCCAGCAGCTTAGAAAACCAGAATACGCAGTATTTT.

CDR3 region: CASSLDTSNQPQHF. CDR3 nucleotides: TGTGCCAGCAGCCTTGACACTAGCAATCAGCCCCAGCATTTT. This chain joins TRBV4-2 and TRBJ1-5, with D hard to call. The CDR3 runs to 14 residues. Trimming removed 4 bases from V and 0 bases from J, with 7 bases in between. CDR1 LGHNA and CDR2 YNFKEQ come from the germline V gene.

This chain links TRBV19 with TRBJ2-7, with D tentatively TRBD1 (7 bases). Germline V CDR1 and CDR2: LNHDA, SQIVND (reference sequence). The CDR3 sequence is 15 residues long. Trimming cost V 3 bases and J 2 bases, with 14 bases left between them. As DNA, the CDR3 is TGTGCCAGTAGTATGGGGCAGGGGGAGGCCTACGAGCAGTACTTC. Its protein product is CASSMGQGEAYEQYF.

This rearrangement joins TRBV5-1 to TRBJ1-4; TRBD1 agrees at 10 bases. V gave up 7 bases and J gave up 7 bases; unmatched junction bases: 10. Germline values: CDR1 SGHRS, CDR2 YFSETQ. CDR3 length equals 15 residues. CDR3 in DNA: TGCGCCAGCCGTCGACAGGGGGCGGTTGGTGAAAAACTGTTTTTT. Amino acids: CASRRQGAVGEKLFF.

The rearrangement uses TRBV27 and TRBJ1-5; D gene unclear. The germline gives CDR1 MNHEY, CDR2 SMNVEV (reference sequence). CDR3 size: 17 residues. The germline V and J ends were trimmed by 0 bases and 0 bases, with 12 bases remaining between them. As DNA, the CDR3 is TGTGCCAGCAGTTTATCGATCAGGTCAGTTAGCAATCAGCCCCAGCATTTT. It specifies CASSLSIRSVSNQPQHF.

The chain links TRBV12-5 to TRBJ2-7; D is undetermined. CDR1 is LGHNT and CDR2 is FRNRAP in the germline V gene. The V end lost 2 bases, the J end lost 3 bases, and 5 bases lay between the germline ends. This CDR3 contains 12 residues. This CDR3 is CASGLPLYEQYF. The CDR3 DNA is TGTGCTAGTGGTTTGCCCCTCTACGAGCAGTACTTC.

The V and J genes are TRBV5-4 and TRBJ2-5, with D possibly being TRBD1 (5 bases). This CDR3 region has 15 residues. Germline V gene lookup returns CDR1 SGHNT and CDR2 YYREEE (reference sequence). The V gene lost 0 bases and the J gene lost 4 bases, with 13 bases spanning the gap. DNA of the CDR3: TGTGCCAGCAGCTTGGACCAGGGTAACCGAGAGACCCAGTACTTC. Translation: CASSLDQGNRETQYF. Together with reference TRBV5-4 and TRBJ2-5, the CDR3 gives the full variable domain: ETGVTQSPTHLIKTRGQQVTLRCSSQSGHNTVSWYQQALGQGPQFIFQYYREEENGRGNFPPRFSGLQFPNYSSELNVNALELDDSALYLCASSLDQGNRETQYFGPGTRLLVL.

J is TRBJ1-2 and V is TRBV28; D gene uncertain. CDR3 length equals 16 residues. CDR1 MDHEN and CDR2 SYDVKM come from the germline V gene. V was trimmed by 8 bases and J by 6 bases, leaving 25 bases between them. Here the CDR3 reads CASLSGTVAQLDGYTF. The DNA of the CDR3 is TGTGCCAGCCTTAGCGGTACAGTTGCCCAGTTGGATGGCTACACCTTC.

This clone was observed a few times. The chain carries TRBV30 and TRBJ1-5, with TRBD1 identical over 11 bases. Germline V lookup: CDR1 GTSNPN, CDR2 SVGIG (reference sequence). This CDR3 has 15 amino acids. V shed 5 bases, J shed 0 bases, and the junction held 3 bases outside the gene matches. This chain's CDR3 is CAWGTGGYSNQPQHF. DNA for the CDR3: TGTGCCTGGGGGACAGGGGGTTATAGCAATCAGCCCCAGCATTTT.

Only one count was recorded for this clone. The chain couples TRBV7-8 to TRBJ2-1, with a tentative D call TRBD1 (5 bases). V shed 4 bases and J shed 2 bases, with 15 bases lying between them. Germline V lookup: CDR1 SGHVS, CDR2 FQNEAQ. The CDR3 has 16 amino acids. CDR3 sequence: CASSSRQSLAYNEQFF. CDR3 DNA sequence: TGTGCCAGCAGCTCACGACAGTCCCTCGCCTACAATGAGCAGTTCTTC.

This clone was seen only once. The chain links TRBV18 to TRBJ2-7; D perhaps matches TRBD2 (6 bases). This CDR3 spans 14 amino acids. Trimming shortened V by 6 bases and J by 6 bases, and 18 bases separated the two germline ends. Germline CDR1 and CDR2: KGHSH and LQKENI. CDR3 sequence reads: CASSPGNTGGEQYF. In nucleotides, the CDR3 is TGTGCCAGCTCCCCGGGGAATACCGGGGGCGAGCAGTACTTC.

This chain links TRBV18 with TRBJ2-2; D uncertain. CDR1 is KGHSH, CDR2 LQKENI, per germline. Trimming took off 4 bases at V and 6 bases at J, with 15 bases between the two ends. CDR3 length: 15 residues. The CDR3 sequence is CASSRNSPRAGELFF. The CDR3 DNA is TGTGCCAGCTCACGGAACAGTCCCCGAGCCGGGGAGCTGTTTTTT.

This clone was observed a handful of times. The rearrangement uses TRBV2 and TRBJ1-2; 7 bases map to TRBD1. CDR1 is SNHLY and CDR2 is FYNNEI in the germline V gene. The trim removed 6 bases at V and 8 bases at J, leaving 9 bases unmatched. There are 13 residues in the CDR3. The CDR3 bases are TGTGCCAGCAGGATGACAGGGTTTATCGGCTACACCTTC. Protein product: CASRMTGFIGYTF.

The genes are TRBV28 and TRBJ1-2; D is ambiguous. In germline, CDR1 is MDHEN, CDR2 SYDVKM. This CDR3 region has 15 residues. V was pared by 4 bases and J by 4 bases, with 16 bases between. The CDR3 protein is CASSYRGGPGYGYTF. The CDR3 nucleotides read TGTGCCAGCAGTTACCGGGGAGGCCCGGGCTATGGCTACACCTTC.

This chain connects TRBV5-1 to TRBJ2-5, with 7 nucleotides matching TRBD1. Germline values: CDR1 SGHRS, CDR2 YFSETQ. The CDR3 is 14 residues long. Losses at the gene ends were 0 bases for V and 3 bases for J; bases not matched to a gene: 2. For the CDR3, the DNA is TGCGCCAGCAGCTTGGATACAGGGGAAGAGACCCAGTACTTC. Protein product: CASSLDTGEETQYF.

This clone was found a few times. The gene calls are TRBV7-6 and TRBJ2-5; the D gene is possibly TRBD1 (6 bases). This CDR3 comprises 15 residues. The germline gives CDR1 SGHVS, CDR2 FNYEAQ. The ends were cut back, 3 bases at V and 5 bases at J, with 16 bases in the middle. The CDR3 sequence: CASSLDTGNGETQYF. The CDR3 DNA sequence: TGTGCCAGCAGCTTGGACACAGGGAACGGGGAGACCCAGTACTTC.

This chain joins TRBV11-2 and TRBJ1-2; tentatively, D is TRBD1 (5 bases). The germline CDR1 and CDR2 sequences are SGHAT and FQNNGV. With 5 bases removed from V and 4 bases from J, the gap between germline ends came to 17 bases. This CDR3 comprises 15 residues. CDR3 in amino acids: CASSPGPGSTYGYTF. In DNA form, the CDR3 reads TGTGCCAGCAGCCCGGGGCCAGGGTCAACCTATGGCTACACCTTC. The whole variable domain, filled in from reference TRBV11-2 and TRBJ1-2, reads EAGVAQSPRYKIIEKRQSVAFWCNPISGHATLYWYQQILGQGPKLLIQFQNNGVVDDSQLPKDRFSAERLKGVDSTLKIQPAKLEDSAVYLCASSPGPGSTYGYTFGSGTRLTVV.